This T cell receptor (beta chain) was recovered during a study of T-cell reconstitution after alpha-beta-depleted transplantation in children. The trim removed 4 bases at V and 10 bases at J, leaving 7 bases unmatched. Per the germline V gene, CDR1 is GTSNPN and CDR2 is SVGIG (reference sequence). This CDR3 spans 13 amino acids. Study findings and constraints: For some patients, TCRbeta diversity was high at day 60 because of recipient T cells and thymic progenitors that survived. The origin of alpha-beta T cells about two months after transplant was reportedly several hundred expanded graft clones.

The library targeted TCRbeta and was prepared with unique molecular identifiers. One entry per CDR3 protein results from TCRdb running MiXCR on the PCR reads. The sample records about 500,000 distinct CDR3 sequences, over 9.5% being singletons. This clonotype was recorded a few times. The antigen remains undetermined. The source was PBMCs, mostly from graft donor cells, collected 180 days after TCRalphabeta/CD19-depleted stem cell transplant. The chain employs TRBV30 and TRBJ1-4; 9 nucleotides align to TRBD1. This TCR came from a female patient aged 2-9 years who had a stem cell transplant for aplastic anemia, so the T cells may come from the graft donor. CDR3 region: CAWMGTGPVKLFF. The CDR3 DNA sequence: TGTGCCTGGATGGGGACAGGGCCAGTAAAACTGTTTTTT.